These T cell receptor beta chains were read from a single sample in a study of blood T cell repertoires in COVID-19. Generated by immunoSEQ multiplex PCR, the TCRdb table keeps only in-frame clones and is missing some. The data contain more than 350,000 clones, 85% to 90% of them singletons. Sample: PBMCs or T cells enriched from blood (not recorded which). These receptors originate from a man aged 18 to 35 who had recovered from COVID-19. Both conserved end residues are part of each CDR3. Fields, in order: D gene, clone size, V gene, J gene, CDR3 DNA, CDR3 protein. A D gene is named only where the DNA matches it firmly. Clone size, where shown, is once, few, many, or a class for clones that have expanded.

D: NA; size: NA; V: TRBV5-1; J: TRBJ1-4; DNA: TGCGCCAGCAGCTACTCAGGGCTAACTAATGAAAAACTGTTTTTT; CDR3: CASSYSGLTNEKLFF
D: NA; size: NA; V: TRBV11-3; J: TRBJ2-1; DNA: TGTGCCAGCAGCCGACTCCAGGGATATTCGTACAATGAGCAGTTCTTC; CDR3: CASSRLQGYSYNEQFF
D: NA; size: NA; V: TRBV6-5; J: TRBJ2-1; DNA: TGTGCCAGCAGTTACGGCCTAGCGTGGTACAATGAGCAGTTCTTC; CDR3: CASSYGLAWYNEQFF
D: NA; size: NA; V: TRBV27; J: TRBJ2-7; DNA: TGTGCCAGCAGTTTATCGGTAGCCTCAATCTACGAGCAGTACTTC; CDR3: CASSLSVASIYEQYF
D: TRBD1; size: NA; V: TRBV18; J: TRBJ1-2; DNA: TGTGCCAGCTCGGCTTGGGACAGGAGGCCCGGCGGCTACACCTTC; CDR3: CASSAWDRRPGGYTF
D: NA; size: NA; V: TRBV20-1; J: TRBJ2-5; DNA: TGCAGTGCCAGGGCGCGGAAGACCCAGTACTTC; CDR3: CSARARKTQYF
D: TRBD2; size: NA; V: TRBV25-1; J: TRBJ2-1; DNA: TGTGCCAGCAGTGGGGAGGGAGCAACATCCTACAATGAGCAGTTCTTC; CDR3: CASSGEGATSYNEQFF
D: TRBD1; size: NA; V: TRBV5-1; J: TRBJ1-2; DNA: TGCGCCAGCAGCTCGGACAGGGGGGGCTACACCTTC; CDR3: CASSSDRGGYTF
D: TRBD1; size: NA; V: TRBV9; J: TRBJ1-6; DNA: TGTGCCAGCAGCGCTGGACAGGGATCAGGTTCACCCCTCCACTTT; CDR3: CASSAGQGSGSPLHF
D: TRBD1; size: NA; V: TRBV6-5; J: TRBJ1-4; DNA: TGTGCCAGCAGAAAGACAGGGTCGAATGAAAAACTGTTTTTT; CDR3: CASRKTGSNEKLFF
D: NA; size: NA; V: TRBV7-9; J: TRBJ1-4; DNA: TGTGCCAGCAGCTTAGCAGGGGCAAGCGAAAAACTGTTTTTT; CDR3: CASSLAGASEKLFF
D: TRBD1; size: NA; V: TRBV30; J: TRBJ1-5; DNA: TGTGCCTCGGGACAGGGAGGGATTCAGCCCCAGCATTTT; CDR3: CASGQGGIQPQHF
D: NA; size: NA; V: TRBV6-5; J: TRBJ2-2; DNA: TGTGCCAGCTTTTCAGGGGCTATTAACACCGGGGAGCTGTTTTTT; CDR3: CASFSGAINTGELFF
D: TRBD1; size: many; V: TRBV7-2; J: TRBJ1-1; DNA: TGTGCCAGCAGCTACCAGGGGGCGCGCACTGAAGCTTTCTTT; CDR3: CASSYQGARTEAFF
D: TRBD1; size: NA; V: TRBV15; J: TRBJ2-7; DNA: TGTGCCACCAGCAGAGAGCCAAGGGACAGGGGGAAATACGAGCAGTACTTC; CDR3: CATSREPRDRGKYEQYF
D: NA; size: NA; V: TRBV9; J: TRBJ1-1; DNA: TGTGCCAGCAGCGTAGGACAGATCGGCACTGAAGCTTTCTTT; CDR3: CASSVGQIGTEAFF
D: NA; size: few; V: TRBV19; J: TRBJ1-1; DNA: TGTGCCAGTAGTGGAGGTCTGAGGAACACTGAAGCTTTCTTT; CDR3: CASSGGLRNTEAFF
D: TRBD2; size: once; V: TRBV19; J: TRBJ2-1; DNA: TGTGCCAGTAGCCGGGGAGGGCAGGCCTACAATGAGCAGTTCTTC; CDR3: CASSRGGQAYNEQFF
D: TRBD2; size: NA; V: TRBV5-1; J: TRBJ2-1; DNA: TGCGCCAGCAGCTCCCGGACTAGCGGGACGGGAAATGAGCAGTTCTTC; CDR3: CASSSRTSGTGNEQFF
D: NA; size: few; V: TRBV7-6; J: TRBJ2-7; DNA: TGTGCCAGCAGCCTCCTCCCTGGGAGCTCCTACGAGCAGTACTTC; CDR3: CASSLLPGSSYEQYF
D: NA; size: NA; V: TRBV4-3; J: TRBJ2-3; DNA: TGCGCCAGCAGCCAAGATTTCGGGAGCCCGGATACGCAGTATTTT; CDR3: CASSQDFGSPDTQYF
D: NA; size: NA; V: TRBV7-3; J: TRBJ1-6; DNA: TGTGCCAGCAGCTTAATGGCCTCTCCCAATTCACCCCTCCACTTT; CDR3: CASSLMASPNSPLHF
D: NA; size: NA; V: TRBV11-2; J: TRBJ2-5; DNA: TGTGCCAGCAGCTTAAACTGGCAAGAGACCCAGTACTTC; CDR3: CASSLNWQETQYF
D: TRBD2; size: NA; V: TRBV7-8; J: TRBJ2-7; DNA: TGTGCCAGCAGCTTAAGATACGCGGGAGTCTCAGTCTCCTACGAGCAGTACTTC; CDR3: CASSLRYAGVSVSYEQYF